The 9 T cell receptor beta chains given below trace back to one sample, sequenced in a study of blood T cell repertoires in COVID-19. Sequenced by immunoSEQ multiplex PCR; TCRdb stores in-frame clones only, minus some. Of tens of thousands of clones in the sample, approximately 78% were seen once. Sequencing was done on a sample of peripheral blood. Receptors originate from a woman of 80 years or more with acute or convalescent COVID-19.

The V and J genes are TRBV19 and TRBJ1-1; 7 positions match TRBD1. Germline CDR1 LNHDA, CDR2 SQIVND (reference sequence). Trimming removed 3 bases from V and 4 bases from J; junction bases left unmatched: 5. This CDR3 spans 14 amino acids. The DNA of the CDR3 is TGTGCCAGTAGTATCAGGGGGATCGGCACTGAAGCTTTCTTT. Its protein product is CASSIRGIGTEAFF.

This clone is a singleton in its sample. The chain carries TRBV7-9 and TRBJ1-1; D unresolved. Trimming pared 5 bases from V and 1 base from J, leaving 8 bases between. This CDR3 has 13 residues. Germline V gene data show CDR1 as SEHNR and CDR2 as FQNEAQ (reference sequence). This chain's CDR3 is CASSPYRNTEAFF. The CDR3 coding sequence is TGTGCCAGCAGCCCTTATAGGAACACTGAAGCTTTCTTT.

As regards this clone: This CDR3 is also generated by other DNA sequences in the sample. The chain employs TRBV20-1 and TRBJ1-1; D not certain. The CDR3 runs 11 residues. The germline gives CDR1 DFQATT, CDR2 SNEGSKA (reference sequence). The V and J ends lost 1 base and 8 bases respectively, with 8 bases between them. The CDR3 sequence is CSARGATEAFF. The CDR3 DNA sequence: TGCAGTGCTAGAGGGGCTACCGAAGCTTTCTTT.

This clone has only one observation. V gene TRBV29-1 combines with J gene TRBJ2-1; D may be TRBD1 (6 bases). With 7 bases removed from V and 5 bases from J, the gap between germline ends came to 9 bases. CDR3 length: 11 residues. The germline CDR1 and CDR2 sequences are SQVTM and ANQGSEA. In DNA form, the CDR3 reads TGCAGCGGGACAGAGGACAATGAGCAGTTCTTC. It specifies CSGTEDNEQFF.

This chain connects TRBV5-1 to TRBJ2-1; D may be TRBD1 (5 bases). This CDR3 contains 18 residues. V dropped 3 bases and J dropped 7 bases, with 26 bases sitting between them. Germline V gene data show CDR1 as SGHRS and CDR2 as YFSETQ. The CDR3 bases are TGCGCCAGCAGCTCATTTGGTTCAGGGTCGGTCGTTGGGAATGAGCAGTTCTTC. Protein sequence: CASSSFGSGSVVGNEQFF.

This chain connects TRBV5-1 to TRBJ1-4; 9 nucleotides align to TRBD1. Trimming removed 4 bases from V and 8 bases from J; junction bases left unmatched: 6. There are 14 residues in the CDR3. Germline assignment: CDR1 SGHRS and CDR2 YFSETQ. The CDR3 sequence is CASSPQGAGEKLFF. The CDR3 DNA sequence: TGCGCCAGCAGCCCACAGGGGGCCGGAGAAAAACTGTTTTTT.

This clone was seen only once. This chain uses TRBV15 with TRBJ1-5; no clear D gene. The V gene lost 0 bases and the J gene lost 3 bases, with 15 bases spanning the gap. CDR3 length: 17 amino acids. Germline-derived CDR1 and CDR2 are LNHNV and YYDKDF (reference sequence). CDR3 loop: CATSRDGPIIPNQPQHF. CDR3 DNA sequence: TGTGCCACCAGCAGAGATGGGCCGATCATTCCCAATCAGCCCCAGCATTTT.

This chain connects TRBV27 to TRBJ2-2, with 12 bases aligning to TRBD2. Germline CDR1 is MNHEY and CDR2 is SMNVEV (reference sequence). The CDR3 sequence is 17 residues long. The trim removed 2 bases at V and 7 bases at J, leaving 8 bases unmatched. CDR3 nucleotides: TGTGCCAGCAGTTTAAAGGCTAGCGGGAGGGCAATCGGGGAGCTGTTTTTT. This encodes CASSLKASGRAIGELFF.

The rearrangement joins TRBV3-1 (or the pseudogene TRBV3-2) to TRBJ2-2, with a tentative D call TRBD1 (6 bases). With 4 bases removed from V and 5 bases from J, the gap between germline ends came to 14 bases. The CDR3 runs 15 residues. CDR1 and CDR2 (germline): LGHDT, YNNKEL (reference sequence). The CDR3 loop reads CASSPLARGTGELFF. The DNA for the CDR3 is TGTGCCAGCAGCCCTTTAGCGAGGGGGACCGGGGAGCTGTTTTTT.